This TCR beta chain comes out of a study of technical replicates of blood from several donors. Repertoires were generated with immunoSEQ multiplex PCR, while TCRdb's copy carries only in-frame clones and drops some. Among around 80,000 clones listed, about 98% were seen once. Germline assignment: CDR1 SGHTA and CDR2 FQGTGA. V lost 5 bases to trimming and J lost 0 bases, with 11 bases between them. This CDR3 has 15 amino acids. Sequencing input: T cells isolated from PBMCs. This TCR was sampled from a human donor in good health. The chain recombines TRBV7-3 with TRBJ1-3; a possible D gene is TRBD1 (6 bases). The CDR3 DNA follows: TGTGCCAGCAGCGAAACAGGGAGCTCTGGAAACACCATATATTTT. Its protein product is CASSETGSSGNTIYF.